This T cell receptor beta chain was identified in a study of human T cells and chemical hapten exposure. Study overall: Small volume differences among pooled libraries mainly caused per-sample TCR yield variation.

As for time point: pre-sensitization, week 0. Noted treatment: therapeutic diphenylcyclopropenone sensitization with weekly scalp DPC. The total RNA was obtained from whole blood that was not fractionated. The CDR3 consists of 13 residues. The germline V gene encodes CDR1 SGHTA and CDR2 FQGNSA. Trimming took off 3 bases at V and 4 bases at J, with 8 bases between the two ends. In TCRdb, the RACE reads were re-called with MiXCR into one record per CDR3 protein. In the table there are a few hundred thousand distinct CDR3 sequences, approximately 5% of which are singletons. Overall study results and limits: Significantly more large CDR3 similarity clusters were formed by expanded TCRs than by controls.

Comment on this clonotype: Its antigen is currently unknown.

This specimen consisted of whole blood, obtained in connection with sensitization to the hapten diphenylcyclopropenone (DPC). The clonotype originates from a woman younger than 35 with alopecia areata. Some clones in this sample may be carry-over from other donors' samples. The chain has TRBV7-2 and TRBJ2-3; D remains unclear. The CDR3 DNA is TGTGCCAGCAGCTTTGCTCAATCAGATACGCAGTATTTT. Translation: CASSFAQSDTQYF. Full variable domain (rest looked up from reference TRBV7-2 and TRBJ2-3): GAGVSQSPSNKVTEKGKDVELRCDPISGHTALYWYRQSLGQGLEFLIYFQGNSAPDKSGLPSDRFSAERTGGSVSTLTIQRTQQEDSAVYLCASSFAQSDTQYFGPGTRLTVL.